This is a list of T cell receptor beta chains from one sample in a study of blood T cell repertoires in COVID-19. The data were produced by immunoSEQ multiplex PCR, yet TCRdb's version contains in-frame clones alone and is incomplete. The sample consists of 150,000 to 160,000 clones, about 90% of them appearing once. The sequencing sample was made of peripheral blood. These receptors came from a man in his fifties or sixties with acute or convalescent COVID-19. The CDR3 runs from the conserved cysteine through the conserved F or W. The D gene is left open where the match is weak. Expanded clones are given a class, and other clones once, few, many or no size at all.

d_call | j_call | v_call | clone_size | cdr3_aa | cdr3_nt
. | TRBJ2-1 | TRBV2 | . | CASGGLLLLEQFF | TGTGCCAGCGGAGGTCTTCTCTTGCTTGAGCAGTTCTTC
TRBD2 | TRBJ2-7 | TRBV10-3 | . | CAIKTSGGYEQYF | TGTGCCATCAAGACTAGCGGAGGCTACGAGCAGTACTTC
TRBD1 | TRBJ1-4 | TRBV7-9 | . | CASSLGDRGQKEKLFF | TGTGCCAGCAGCTTAGGGGACAGGGGGCAGAAGGAAAAACTGTTTTTT
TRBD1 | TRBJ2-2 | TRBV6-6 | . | CASTRQGFGELFF | TGTGCCAGCACTCGACAGGGCTTCGGGGAGCTGTTTTTT
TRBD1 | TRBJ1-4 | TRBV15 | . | CATSRNRGEDEKLFF | TGTGCCACCAGCCGAAACAGGGGGGAGGACGAAAAACTGTTTTTT
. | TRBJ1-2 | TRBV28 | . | CASESIGANYGYTF | TGTGCCAGCGAGTCAATCGGGGCTAACTATGGCTACACCTTC
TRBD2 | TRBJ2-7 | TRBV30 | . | CAWGTGRLYEQYF | TGTGCCTGGGGTACCGGGAGGCTCTACGAGCAGTACTTC
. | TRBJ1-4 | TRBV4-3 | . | CASSRSGSFNEKLFF | TGCGCCAGCAGCCGGTCCGGGTCTTTTAATGAAAAACTGTTTTTT
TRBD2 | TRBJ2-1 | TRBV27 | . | CASSRGTRGRNEQFF | TGTGCCAGCAGTCGGGGGACTAGGGGACGCAATGAGCAGTTCTTC
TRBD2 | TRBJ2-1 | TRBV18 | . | CASSTTSGRRSHEQFF | TGTGCCAGCTCAACTACTAGCGGGAGACGGTCCCATGAGCAGTTCTTC
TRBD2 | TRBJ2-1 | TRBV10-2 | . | CARRPSGRCNEQFF | TGCGCCAGACGCCCTAGCGGGAGGTGCAATGAGCAGTTCTTC
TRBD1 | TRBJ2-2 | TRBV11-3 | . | CASSSRTGNTGELFF | TGTGCCAGCAGCTCCCGGACAGGGAACACCGGGGAGCTGTTTTTT
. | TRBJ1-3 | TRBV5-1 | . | CASSLNFLSVGNTIYF | TGCGCCAGCAGCTTGAATTTCCTTTCGGTTGGAAACACCATATATTTT
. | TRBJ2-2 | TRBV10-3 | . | CAISEVQVGTGELFF | TGTGCCATCAGTGAGGTCCAGGTTGGCACCGGGGAGCTGTTTTTT
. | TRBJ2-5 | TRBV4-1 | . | CASSQQFQGIQETQYF | TGCGCCAGCAGCCAACAATTTCAGGGGATCCAAGAGACCCAGTACTTC
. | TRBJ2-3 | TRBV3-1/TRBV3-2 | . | CASSQDTTGFTDTQYF | TGTGCCAGCAGCCAAGATACGACAGGATTCACAGATACGCAGTATTTT
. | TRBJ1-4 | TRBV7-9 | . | CASSPSGVQKLFF | TGTGCCAGCAGCCCTTCAGGTGTGCAAAAACTGTTTTTT
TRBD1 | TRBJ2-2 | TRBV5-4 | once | CASSGPGQRNTGELFF | TGTGCCAGCAGCGGACCGGGACAGAGGAACACCGGGGAGCTGTTTTTT
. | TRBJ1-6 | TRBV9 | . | CASSVQDLDSPLHF | TGTGCCAGCAGCGTACAGGATCTGGATTCACCCCTCCACTTT
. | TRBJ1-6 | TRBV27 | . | CASSYRFNSPLHF | TGTGCCAGCAGTTATAGATTTAATTCACCCCTCCACTTT
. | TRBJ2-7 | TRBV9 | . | CASSPIGEAYEQYF | TGTGCCAGCAGCCCAATCGGGGAAGCCTACGAGCAGTACTTC
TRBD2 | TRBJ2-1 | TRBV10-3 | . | CAITGGRNEQFF | TGTGCCATCACGGGGGGGCGGAATGAGCAGTTCTTC
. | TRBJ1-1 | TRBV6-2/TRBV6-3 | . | CASSYSRRMGLNTEAFF | TGTGCCAGCAGTTACTCGAGGCGCATGGGGCTGAACACTGAAGCTTTCTTT
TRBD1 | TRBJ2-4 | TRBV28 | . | CASSQGQGRTKNIQYF | TGTGCCAGCAGTCAAGGACAGGGGAGGACCAAAAACATTCAGTACTTC
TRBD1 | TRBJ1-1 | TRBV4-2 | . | CASYRDSSTEAFF | TGTGCCAGCTATAGGGACAGCTCTACTGAAGCTTTCTTT
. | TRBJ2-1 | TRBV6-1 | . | CASSAVWTARGGKQFF | TGTGCCAGCAGTGCCGTTTGGACAGCCAGGGGTGGCAAGCAGTTCTTC
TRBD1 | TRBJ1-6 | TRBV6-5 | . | CASRGTGVANSPLHF | TGTGCCAGCAGGGGGACAGGGGTTGCTAATTCACCCCTCCACTTT
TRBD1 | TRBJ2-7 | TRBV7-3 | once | CASSLGQGNYEQYF | TGTGCCAGCAGCTTGGGACAGGGGAATTACGAGCAGTACTTC
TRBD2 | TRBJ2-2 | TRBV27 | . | CASSGGGAPTGELFF | TGTGCCAGCAGTGGGGGAGGGGCTCCCACCGGGGAGCTGTTTTTT
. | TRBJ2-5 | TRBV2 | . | CASSALETQYF | TGTGCCAGCAGCGCGCTGGAGACCCAGTACTTC
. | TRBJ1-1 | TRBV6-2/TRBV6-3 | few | CASSYVPGETEAFF | TGTGCCAGCAGTTACGTCCCGGGGGAGACTGAAGCTTTCTTT
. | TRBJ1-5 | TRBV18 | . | CASSPGGDQPQHF | TGTGCCAGCTCACCCGGAGGGGATCAGCCCCAGCATTTT
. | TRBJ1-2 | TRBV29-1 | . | CSVLTDTYGYTF | TGCAGCGTACTGACAGATACGTATGGCTACACCTTC
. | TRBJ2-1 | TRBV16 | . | CASSQFRQNNEQFF | TGTGCCAGCAGCCAATTCAGACAGAACAATGAGCAGTTCTTC
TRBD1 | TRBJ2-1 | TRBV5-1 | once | CASRGTAAYNEQFF | TGCGCCAGCAGGGGGACAGCCGCCTACAATGAGCAGTTCTTC
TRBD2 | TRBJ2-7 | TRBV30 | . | CACRAGVYEQYF | TGTGCCTGCCGAGCGGGAGTTTACGAGCAGTACTTC
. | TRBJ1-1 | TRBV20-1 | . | CSASGGRGNTEAFF | TGCAGTGCTAGTGGGGGGCGAGGGAACACTGAAGCTTTCTTT
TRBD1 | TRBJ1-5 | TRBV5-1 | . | CASSPGQSNQPQHF | TGCGCCAGCAGCCCGGGACAGAGCAATCAGCCCCAGCATTTT
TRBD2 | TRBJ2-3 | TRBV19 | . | CATRRGTSGDTQYF | TGTGCCACCCGACGGGGGACTAGCGGAGATACGCAGTATTTT
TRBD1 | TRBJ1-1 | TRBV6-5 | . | CASSYLGRGVNTEAFF | TGTGCCAGCAGTTATCTCGGCAGGGGGGTGAACACTGAAGCTTTCTTT
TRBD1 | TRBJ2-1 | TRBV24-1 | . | CATSAGGFDEQFF | TGTGCCACCTCGGCAGGGGGCTTCGATGAGCAGTTCTTC
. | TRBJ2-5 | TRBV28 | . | CASSREETQYF | TGTGCCAGCAGTCGGGAGGAGACCCAGTACTTC
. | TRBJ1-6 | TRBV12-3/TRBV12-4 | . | CASSLGPRPLHF | TGTGCCAGCAGTTTGGGGCCCAGGCCCCTCCACTTT
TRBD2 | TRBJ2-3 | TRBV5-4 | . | CASSPTSGRASDTQYF | TGTGCCAGCAGCCCTACTAGCGGGAGGGCCTCAGATACGCAGTATTTT
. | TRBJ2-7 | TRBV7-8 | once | CASGGRLLYEQYF | TGTGCCAGCGGTGGGAGGTTGCTGTACGAGCAGTACTTC
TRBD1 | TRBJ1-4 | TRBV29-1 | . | CSVAPGQGREKLFF | TGCAGCGTAGCACCGGGACAGGGTCGAGAAAAACTGTTTTTT
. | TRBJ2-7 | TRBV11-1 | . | CASSPQGWEQYF | TGTGCCAGCAGCCCGCAGGGATGGGAGCAGTACTTC
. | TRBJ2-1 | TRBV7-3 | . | CASSHRDYNEQFF | TGTGCCAGCTCACACAGGGACTACAATGAGCAGTTCTTC
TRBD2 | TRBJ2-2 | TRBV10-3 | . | CAISGLAGTTGELFF | TGTGCCATCAGTGGTTTAGCGGGGACCACCGGGGAGCTGTTTTTT
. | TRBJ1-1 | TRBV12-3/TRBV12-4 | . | CASSKNTEAFF | TGTGCCAGCAGCAAGAACACTGAAGCTTTCTTT